This TCR beta chain was identified during a study of vaccination and CD4 T cells after COVID-19. In the study overall: Overlapping spike peptides served as the stimulus for the cells. These peptides came from SARS-CoV-2 and from the common cold coronaviruses HCoV-NL63, HCoV-OC43 and HCoV-229E.

The CDR3 sequence is 13 residues long. Germline V CDR1 and CDR2: MNHNS, SASEGT. After removal of 6 bases from V and 14 bases from J, the junction contained 9 bases not matched to a gene. Described treatment: roughly 10-day PBMC culture with coronavirus spike peptide pools or control peptides (ViraFEST assay). The Oncomine TCR Beta short-read assay was what sequenced the DNA obtained from cultured CD4+ T cells. A single record per CDR3 protein comes from TCRdb applying MiXCR to the PCR reads. Of over 12,000 distinct CDR3 sequences in the sample, 55% to 60% were seen once. Within the sample, this clonotype is large. Its matching antigen is unknown.

This chain uses TRBV6-1 with TRBJ2-3; 12 bases map to TRBD1. This TCR was recovered from a human donor who had recovered from COVID-19. Sequenced sample: CD4+ T cells from blood, cultured in vitro. This chain's CDR3 is CASSPPGTGGLYF. CDR3 sequence (DNA): TGTGCCAGCAGCCCTCCCGGGACAGGGGGCCTGTATTTT.